This entry features one TCR beta chain sequence. PCRs each included synthetic TCR analog templates spiked in. TCRdb's copy holds only in-frame clones and misses some; the assay was immunoSEQ multiplex PCR. The sample holds around 100,000 clones, around 85% seen once. The sample originates from a study of PD-L1 blockade in urothelial cancer. Study details: Prior chemotherapy ranged from 0 to 3 regimens per patient.

After removal of 4 bases from V and 6 bases from J, the junction contained 7 bases not matched to a gene. The CDR3 is 15 residues long. CDR1 SGHNT and CDR2 YYREEE come from the germline V gene (reference sequence). The sequences come from PBMCs, collected around atezolizumab (anti-PD-L1) treatment. The V call is TRBV5-4, the J call TRBJ2-1, with 10 nucleotides matching TRBD1. This clonotype was sampled from a man between 50 and 59 years old with urothelial cancer. CDR3 sequence (DNA): TGTGCCAGCAGCCTCGGGACAGGGGCGATCAATGAGCAGTTCTTC. It yields the protein CASSLGTGAINEQFF.